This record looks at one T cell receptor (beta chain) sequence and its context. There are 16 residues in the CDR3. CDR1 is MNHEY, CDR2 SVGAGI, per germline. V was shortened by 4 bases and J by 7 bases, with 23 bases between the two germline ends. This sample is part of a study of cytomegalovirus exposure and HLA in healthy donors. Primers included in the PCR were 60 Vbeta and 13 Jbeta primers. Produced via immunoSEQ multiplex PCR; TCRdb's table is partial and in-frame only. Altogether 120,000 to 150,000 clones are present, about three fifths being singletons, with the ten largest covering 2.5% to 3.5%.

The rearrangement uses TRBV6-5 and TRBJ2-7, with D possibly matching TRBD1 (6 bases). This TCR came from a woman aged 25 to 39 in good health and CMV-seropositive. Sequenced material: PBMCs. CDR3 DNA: TGTGCCAGCAGTTTCAGAACAGGGTCGGCTATGTGGGAGCAGTACTTC. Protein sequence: CASSFRTGSAMWEQYF.